A selection of T cell receptor beta chains follows, all from one sample in a study of Graves' ophthalmopathy and Graves' hyperthyroidism. TCRdb reanalysed the multiplex PCR reads using MiXCR and keeps one entry per CDR3 protein. The sample records some 160,000 distinct CDR3 sequences, about two fifths being singletons. Sequencing was performed on peripheral blood. The receptors shown here come from a man aged 25 to 40 with Graves' ophthalmopathy. CDR3s include the opening cysteine and the closing phenylalanine or tryptophan. The order of the fields is J gene, D gene, clone size, V gene, CDR3 DNA, CDR3 protein. The D gene is left open where the match is weak. Size is omitted from some rows. Given values are once, few, many or a class for expanded clones.

TRBJ1-1 NA once TRBV7-8 TGTGCCAGCATAGGGGGGGCGCTGGGTACTGAAGCTTTCTTT CASIGGALGTEAFF
TRBJ2-7 NA NA TRBV28 TGTGCCAGCGGGACCGAGCTCAGCTCCTACGAGCAGTACTTC CASGTELSSYEQYF
TRBJ2-5 NA many TRBV6-6 TGTGCCAGCACCCCCCTTCTCCCGGGGCAAGAGACCCAGTACTTC CASTPLLPGQETQYF
TRBJ2-5 NA many TRBV6-2/TRBV6-3 TGTGCCAGCAGTTACGTTGCTTTTGAGACCCAGTACTTC CASSYVAFETQYF
TRBJ2-5 NA many TRBV15 TGTGCCACCAGCAGAGGTCCTGGGGAGACCCAGTACTTC CATSRGPGETQYF
TRBJ1-2 NA many TRBV28 TGTGCCAGCCGGGCAGGCAATGATTACTATGGCTACACCTTC CASRAGNDYYGYTF
TRBJ1-5 NA many TRBV18 TGTGCCAGCTCACCACCCGGGACGGGCTTTAATGCGCCCCAGCATTTT CASSPPGTGFNAPQHF
TRBJ2-7 NA many TRBV20-1 TGCAGTGCTAGAGATCGCCTCCAACTGGGAGGTGTCAACGAGCAGTACTTC CSARDRLQLGGVNEQYF
TRBJ1-2 NA many TRBV28 TGTGCCAGCAGTTTATCAGCCCAGGGAGGAACTTATGGCTACACCTTC CASSLSAQGGTYGYTF
TRBJ1-5 NA NA TRBV7-2 TGTGCCAGCAGCTTAGGGCCAAATGGCAATCAGCCCCAGCATTTT CASSLGPNGNQPQHF
TRBJ2-5 TRBD2 NA TRBV6-2/TRBV6-3 TGTGCCAGCAGTTACGCACTAGCGGGGGGCCGTCGAGAGACCCAGTACTTC CASSYALAGGRRETQYF
TRBJ2-5 NA NA TRBV24-1 TGTGCCAGCAGTGACAAGTACTTC CASSDKYF
TRBJ1-1 TRBD1 many TRBV6-1 TGTGCCAGCAGTGACTGGGGACAGGGACTGCCTGAAGCTTTCTTT CASSDWGQGLPEAFF
TRBJ1-6 NA NA TRBV7-2 TGTGCCAGCAGCTCCCTCCAGAATTCACCCCTCCACTTT CASSSLQNSPLHF
TRBJ2-7 NA few TRBV25-1 TGTGCCAGCAGTGAAGATATTGCGGTACGCTCCTACGAGCAGTACTTC CASSEDIAVRSYEQYF
TRBJ2-7 TRBD2 many TRBV7-8 TGTGCCAGCAGCTTAGCGGGGACTAGCGTCGGGTACGAGCAGTACTTC CASSLAGTSVGYEQYF
TRBJ2-7 NA NA TRBV12-3/TRBV12-4 TGTGCCAGCAGTAGGGTAAGGGCAATCTTCGACGAGCAGTACTTC CASSRVRAIFDEQYF
TRBJ2-5 NA many TRBV4-1 TGCGCCAGCAGCCAAGATGCAGGGGCACGGTCGCTCCAAGAGACCCAGTACTTC CASSQDAGARSLQETQYF
TRBJ2-2 NA many TRBV3-1 TGTGCCAGCAGATTTAGAACAGGGTTTCCCGGGGAGCTGTTTTTT CASRFRTGFPGELFF
TRBJ2-7 TRBD1 once TRBV12-5 TGTGCTAGTGGTTTGGACAGGGGGTACGAGCAGTACTTC CASGLDRGYEQYF
TRBJ2-5 NA NA TRBV6-2/TRBV6-3 TGTGCCAGCAGTTACGGAATGAGACCCCAAGAGACCCAGTACTTC CASSYGMRPQETQYF
TRBJ2-7 TRBD2 NA TRBV5-1 TGCGCCAGCAGCTTGACGACTAGCGGGAGCTACGAGCAGTACTTC CASSLTTSGSYEQYF
TRBJ1-1 NA NA TRBV4-1 TGCGCCAGCAGCGTAACGCAGGGCGCCGGCACTGAAGCTTTCTTT CASSVTQGAGTEAFF
TRBJ2-1 NA NA TRBV6-1 TGTGCCAGCAGTGAAGCTAGCGGACACAATGAGCAGTTCTTC CASSEASGHNEQFF
TRBJ2-7 TRBD2 NA TRBV25-1 TGTGCCAGCAGTGAGACCGGGACTAGCTACCGGCAGTACTTC CASSETGTSYRQYF
TRBJ2-7 TRBD1 many TRBV10-3 TGTGCCATCAAAGGACAGGGGGCCTACGAGCAGTACTTC CAIKGQGAYEQYF
TRBJ1-1 NA many TRBV20-1 TGCAGTGCTTACCGCACCGGGGCCCGGGAGGGAGCTTTCTTT CSAYRTGAREGAFF
TRBJ2-4 TRBD2 many TRBV6-2/TRBV6-3 TGTGCCAGCAGTTACGGGGCTAGCGGGATAGCCAAAAACATTCAGTACTTC CASSYGASGIAKNIQYF
TRBJ2-7 NA few TRBV7-2 TGTGCCAGCAGCCCCCCGGCCTCCTACGAGCAGTACTTC CASSPPASYEQYF
TRBJ2-2 TRBD2 many TRBV5-1 TGCGCCAGCACCACTAGCGGGAGTCGTGCCGGGGAGCTGTTTTTT CASTTSGSRAGELFF
TRBJ2-6 NA many TRBV11-2 TGTGCCAGCACCCCCCCACCTTACTCTGGGGCCAACGTCCTGACTTTC CASTPPPYSGANVLTF
TRBJ1-3 NA NA TRBV12-3/TRBV12-4 TGTGCCAGCAGTTTAACATCAGGGGCATCCATATATTTT CASSLTSGASIYF
TRBJ2-7 TRBD2 many TRBV27 TGTGCCAGCAGTCTCGCTAGCGGGAGTCTTTACGAGCAGTACTTC CASSLASGSLYEQYF
TRBJ2-5 TRBD2 NA TRBV12-3/TRBV12-4 TGTGCCAGTTCCTCGGGAGCGGGGGGGCGGGAGACCCAGTACTTC CASSSGAGGRETQYF
TRBJ2-7 TRBD2 many TRBV11-2 TGTGCCAGCAGCTTTCCCAGGCGGGAGGGCTTTGACGAGCAGTACTTC CASSFPRREGFDEQYF
TRBJ2-7 TRBD2 NA TRBV7-8 TGTGCCACCAGTGATCTAGCGGGAGGGCCCAACGAGCAGTACTTC CATSDLAGGPNEQYF
TRBJ1-1 NA NA TRBV28 TGTGCCAGCAGTTTATCCCCGGACAGGAACACTGAAGCTTTCTTT CASSLSPDRNTEAFF
TRBJ1-2 NA many TRBV27 TGTGCCAGCAGTTTCTCGGGAAGTGGCTATGGCTACACCTTC CASSFSGSGYGYTF
TRBJ2-2 TRBD2 many TRBV6-2/TRBV6-3 TGTGCCAGCAGTTACCCCGTCACTAGCGAGTCGAACACCGGGGAGCTGTTTTTT CASSYPVTSESNTGELFF
TRBJ2-5 TRBD1 many TRBV28 TGTGCCAGCAGTTCAGGGACAGGGGTGGAAGAGACCCAGTACTTC CASSSGTGVEETQYF
TRBJ2-5 NA many TRBV13 TGTGCCAGCAGCCTACCGACTAGGTCCCCGGAGACCCAGTACTTC CASSLPTRSPETQYF
TRBJ2-7 TRBD2 NA TRBV6-2/TRBV6-3 TGTGCCAGCAGTTACTTAACTAGCGGAGCCTACGAGCAGTACTTC CASSYLTSGAYEQYF
TRBJ1-2 NA NA TRBV7-9 TGTGCCAGCAGCTTAGGTCCCAAGATCTACACCTTC CASSLGPKIYTF
TRBJ2-5 NA NA TRBV7-3 TGTGCCAGCAGCTTATTAGGGGAACAAGGGACCCAGTACTTC CASSLLGEQGTQYF
TRBJ1-6 NA NA TRBV7-3 TGTGCCAGCAGCTTAAAGAGACGGGACCGCCGCAATTCACCCCTCCACTTT CASSLKRRDRRNSPLHF
TRBJ2-7 NA many TRBV28 TGTGCCAGCAGTTCCAACCGGAGGCTCACCTACGAGCAGTACTTC CASSSNRRLTYEQYF
TRBJ1-2 NA NA TRBV12-3/TRBV12-4 TGTGCCAGCAGTTATAGGACAGATAACTATGGCTACACCTTC CASSYRTDNYGYTF
TRBJ1-2 NA many TRBV30 TGTGCCTGGAGTGGGGTGGCCCGTGGCTACACCTTC CAWSGVARGYTF
TRBJ2-7 NA NA TRBV2 TGTGCCAGCAGTGAAGGGGGCGAGCGGGACATCGACGAGCAGTACTTC CASSEGGERDIDEQYF
TRBJ2-7 NA many TRBV28 TGTGCCAGCAGTACAGAGACAGGACGCTCCTACGAGCAGTACTTC CASSTETGRSYEQYF
TRBJ2-5 NA NA TRBV20-1 TGCAGTGCTCAGGGGCTAGCTAGCGAGACCCAGTACTTC CSAQGLASETQYF
TRBJ2-5 NA many TRBV19 TGTGCCAGTATAGGGAATCGGGTAGGAGAGACCCAGTACTTC CASIGNRVGETQYF
TRBJ2-2 NA many TRBV7-2 TGTGCCAGCAGCTTACGCGCAGGGACAAACACCGGGGAGCTGTTTTTT CASSLRAGTNTGELFF
TRBJ1-6 NA NA TRBV10-3 TGTGCCATCAGCCCAGAGGACAGTAATTCACCCCTCCACTTT CAISPEDSNSPLHF
TRBJ2-4 NA many TRBV12-3/TRBV12-4 TGTGCCAGCAGTTTAGACTACACGGGAACTATAGCCAAAAACATTCAGTACTTC CASSLDYTGTIAKNIQYF
TRBJ1-6 NA NA TRBV27 TGTGCCAGCAGTTTATCTCGGGGGCAAGATAATTCACCCCTCCACTTT CASSLSRGQDNSPLHF
TRBJ2-5 NA many TRBV7-2 TGTGCCAGCAGCTTGGTTAACCAAGAGACCCAGTACTTC CASSLVNQETQYF
TRBJ2-7 TRBD2 few TRBV6-2/TRBV6-3 TGTGCCAGCAGTTACGGTGGGACTAGCTTCGAGCAGTACTTC CASSYGGTSFEQYF